This T cell receptor beta chain was documented in a study of blood T cell repertoires in COVID-19. Germline CDR1 is SGHDT and CDR2 is YYEEEE. The CDR3 extends over 15 amino acids. The V and J ends lost 4 bases and 3 bases respectively, with 17 bases between them. Libraries were prepared by immunoSEQ multiplex PCR; TCRdb keeps only in-frame clonotypes and omits some of them. The sample records approximately 180,000 clones, about 85% being singletons. The sequenced material came from peripheral blood. This chain connects TRBV5-6 to TRBJ2-7; D perhaps matches TRBD2 (5 bases). The receptor comes from a man aged 60 to 69 with active or convalescent COVID-19. The CDR3, as DNA: TGTGCCAGCAGCGGCCTTGGAGGAGGATTCTACGAGCAGTACTTC. Translation: CASSGLGGGFYEQYF.